The 17 T cell receptor beta chains presented below share a single source sample, sequenced in a study of T cells in Graves' hyperthyroidism and ophthalmopathy (dated by TCRdb to the late 2010s). The library was built by means of multiplex PCR. TCRdb names Illumina HiSeq 2000 as the instrument used. TCR beta CDR3 regions were amplified from RNA transcripts. The first round of RT-PCR for the TCR CDR3 was performed with the HTBI primer set and the Qiagen OneStep RT-PCR kit. TCRdb handled the public reads itself, with Q25 trimming in fastp and clone calling in MiXCR, and kept productive beta chains. Rows merge per CDR3 protein into single entries with the most common DNA and genes. The sample includes under 350,000 distinct CDR3 sequences, with 15% to 20% observed a single time. The ten largest clones add up to approximately 60% of the sample. The material sequenced was blood. These receptors were collected from a woman aged 55-69 years with Graves' ophthalmopathy.

This clonotype was seen ten or more times. The rearrangement links TRBV30 to TRBJ1-6; a possible D gene is TRBD1 (5 bases). Germline V lookup: CDR1 GTSNPN, CDR2 SVGIG (reference sequence). This CDR3 has 15 residues. V lost 0 bases, J lost 9 bases, and 15 bases lay in between. CDR3 amino acids: CAWSVRTWSGSPLHF. The CDR3 coding sequence is TGTGCCTGGAGTGTACGGACATGGTCCGGTTCACCCCTCCACTTT.

This clonotype came up many times. The V gene is TRBV29-1, the J gene TRBJ2-3; perhaps TRBD2 as D (6 bases). Trimming cost V 3 bases and J 3 bases, with 10 bases left between them. Germline-derived CDR1 and CDR2 are SQVTM and ANQGSEA. CDR3 length: 13 amino acids. The CDR3 loop reads CSVEVGSTDTQYF. The CDR3 DNA reads as TGCAGCGTTGAGGTCGGGAGTACAGATACGCAGTATTTT.

This clonotype was seen many times. The CDR3 coding sequence is TGTGCCAGCAGTACCCAAGGACAGGGGGGAGATACGCAGTATTTT. As protein: CASSTQGQGGDTQYF. V and J are TRBV2 and TRBJ2-3; 10 bases agree with TRBD1. Trimming at V came to 5 bases and at J to 5 bases, leaving 7 bases not matched to a gene. The germline gives CDR1 SNHLY, CDR2 FYNNEI. The CDR3 contains 15 residues.

This clonotype was observed at least ten times. J is TRBJ1-2 and V is TRBV7-3; a possible D gene is TRBD1 (6 bases). Germline V lookup: CDR1 SGHTA, CDR2 FQGTGA. The CDR3 length is 16 residues. V was clipped by 4 bases and J by 4 bases, with 19 bases between them. DNA of the CDR3: TGTGCCAGCAGCTCTTGGGAAGAGGGGGAATCCTATGGCTACACCTTC. Amino acids: CASSSWEEGESYGYTF. Together with reference TRBV7-3 and TRBJ1-2, the CDR3 gives the full variable domain: GAGVSQTPSNKVTEKGKYVELRCDPISGHTALYWYRQSLGQGPEFLIYFQGTGAADDSGLPNDRFFAVRPEGSVSTLKIQRTERGDSAVYLCASSSWEEGESYGYTFGSGTRLTVV.

This clonotype has only a few counts. The chain employs TRBV29-1 and TRBJ1-1; no definite D call. CDR3 length: 12 residues. V dropped 7 bases and J dropped 3 bases, with 12 bases sitting between them. The germline V gene encodes CDR1 SQVTM and CDR2 ANQGSEA. The CDR3 loop reads CSAGQTYTEAFF. The CDR3 nucleotides are TGCAGCGCGGGTCAAACTTACACTGAAGCTTTCTTT.

This chain uses TRBV4-1 with TRBJ2-5; unclear D gene. The CDR3 length is 14 residues. Germline CDR1 and CDR2: MGHRA and YSYEKL. Trimming stripped 0 bases from V and 4 bases from J, with 9 bases between. DNA of the CDR3: TGCGCCAGCAGCCAAGATGCATTAATAGAGACCCAGTACTTC. It codes for CASSQDALIETQYF.

This clonotype has at least ten counts. The rearrangement links TRBV28 to TRBJ2-5; D is perhaps TRBD2 (5 bases). The CDR3 spans 14 residues. Trimming shortened V by 6 bases and J by 2 bases, and 13 bases separated the two germline ends. The germline CDR1 and CDR2 sequences are MDHEN and SYDVKM. CDR3 nucleotide sequence: TGTGCCAGCAGGGCGTTGAGAGGGCAAGAGACCCAGTACTTC. This codes for CASRALRGQETQYF.

J is TRBJ1-1 and V is TRBV29-1; D is perhaps TRBD1 (6 bases). Germline loops: CDR1 SQVTM, CDR2 ANQGSEA. This CDR3 has 13 amino acids. V lost 5 bases and J lost 5, with 15 bases in between. CDR3 nucleotide sequence: TGCAGCGTTATGGAGGGGGATCGTACTGAAGCTTTCTTT. It specifies CSVMEGDRTEAFF. Complete variable domain (other parts from reference TRBV29-1 and TRBJ1-1): SAVISQKPSRDICQRGTSLTIQCQVDSQVTMMFWYRQQPGQSLTLIATANQGSEATYESGFVIDKFPISRPNLTFSTLTVSNMSPEDSSIYLCSVMEGDRTEAFFGQGTRLTVV.

V gene TRBV20-1 combines with J gene TRBJ1-2; 8 positions agree with TRBD1. Germline-derived CDR1 and CDR2 are DFQATT and SNEGSKA (reference sequence). This CDR3 comprises 13 residues. The V segment lost 3 bases and the J segment 6 bases; nucleotides outside the gene matches: 6. DNA of the CDR3: TGCAGTGCTAGTAAGCAGGGGGCGAATGGCTACACCTTC. It codes for CSASKQGANGYTF.

V gene TRBV12-3 or TRBV12-4 combines with J gene TRBJ1-3, with no clear D. The CDR3 runs to 16 residues. Trimming stripped 3 bases from V and 0 bases from J, with 12 bases between. The CDR3 DNA is TGTGCCAGCAGTTTGTCGACGGCCCACTCTGGAAACACCATATATTTT. Protein: CASSLSTAHSGNTIYF.

This clonotype was picked up many times. V and J are TRBV2 and TRBJ2-5; D ambiguous. This CDR3 is 10 amino acids long. V was shortened by 8 bases and J by 5 bases, with 6 bases between the two germline ends. Germline V gene lookup returns CDR1 SNHLY and CDR2 FYNNEI. The CDR3 protein is CASLMETQYF. The CDR3 DNA sequence: TGTGCCAGCCTAATGGAGACCCAGTACTTC. The entire variable domain, with the rest obtained from reference TRBV2 and TRBJ2-5, is as follows: EPEVTQTPSHQVTQMGQEVILRCVPISNHLYFYWYRQILGQKVEFLVSFYNNEISEKSEIFDDQFSVERPDGSNFTLKIRSTKLEDSAMYFCASLMETQYFGPGTRLLVL.

In this sample, this clonotype turned up many times. This chain connects TRBV7-9 to TRBJ2-3; perhaps TRBD1 as D (5 bases). Germline CDR1 and CDR2: SEHNR and FQNEAQ (reference sequence). V lost 5 bases, J lost 2 bases, and 20 bases lay in between. This CDR3 is built from 17 residues. In DNA, the CDR3 is TGTGCCAGCAGCCTTGGGTCTTCTTCCAGGGTCACAGATACGCAGTATTTT. Protein product: CASSLGSSSRVTDTQYF.

As for this clonotype: The DNA is left out, because the CDR3 cannot be placed on it with certainty; the CDR3 is given as TCRdb lists it. The chain couples TRBV7-2 to TRBJ2-7. Germline V lookup: CDR1 SGHTA, CDR2 FQGNSA. The CDR3 spans 17 residues, counting both ends. CDR3 loop: CASSFYICSVGVAEQYF.

This clonotype was counted at least ten times. The chain uses TRBV12-3 or TRBV12-4 and TRBJ1-2, with 9 positions matching TRBD1. The CDR3 is 13 amino acids. V lost 5 bases to trimming and J lost 7 bases; unmatched junction nucleotides: 5. The CDR3, as DNA: TGTGCCAGCAGTCCACAGGGGGCTGGTGGCTACACCTTC. It encodes CASSPQGAGGYTF.

This clonotype was counted at least ten times. The gene calls are TRBV12-3 or TRBV12-4 and TRBJ1-5; maybe TRBD1 (5 bases). Trimming took off 3 bases at V and 3 bases at J, with 9 bases between the two ends. This CDR3 is 14 amino acids long. The CDR3 spells CASSFGAVNQPQHF. Here the CDR3 DNA reads TGTGCCAGCAGTTTCGGGGCGGTCAATCAGCCCCAGCATTTT.

This clonotype was recorded at least ten times. The genes are TRBV20-1 and TRBJ2-5, with a weak D call TRBD2 (5 bases). This CDR3 region has 13 residues. CDR1 and CDR2 (germline): DFQATT, SNEGSKA (reference sequence). V was shortened by 1 base and J by 5 bases, with 11 bases between the two germline ends. The CDR3 coding sequence is TGCAGTGCTAGAGGACTATCAAGGGAGACCCAGTACTTC. It translates to CSARGLSRETQYF.

The J gene is TRBJ2-5, the V gene TRBV29-1; D remains unclear. This CDR3 is built from 14 residues. V lost 3 bases and J 1 base, leaving 12 bases between the germline ends. Germline-derived CDR1 and CDR2 are SQVTM and ANQGSEA. The CDR3, as DNA: TGCAGCGTTGATACTCTGGGCCCCCAAGAGACCCAGTACTTC. Its translation is CSVDTLGPQETQYF.